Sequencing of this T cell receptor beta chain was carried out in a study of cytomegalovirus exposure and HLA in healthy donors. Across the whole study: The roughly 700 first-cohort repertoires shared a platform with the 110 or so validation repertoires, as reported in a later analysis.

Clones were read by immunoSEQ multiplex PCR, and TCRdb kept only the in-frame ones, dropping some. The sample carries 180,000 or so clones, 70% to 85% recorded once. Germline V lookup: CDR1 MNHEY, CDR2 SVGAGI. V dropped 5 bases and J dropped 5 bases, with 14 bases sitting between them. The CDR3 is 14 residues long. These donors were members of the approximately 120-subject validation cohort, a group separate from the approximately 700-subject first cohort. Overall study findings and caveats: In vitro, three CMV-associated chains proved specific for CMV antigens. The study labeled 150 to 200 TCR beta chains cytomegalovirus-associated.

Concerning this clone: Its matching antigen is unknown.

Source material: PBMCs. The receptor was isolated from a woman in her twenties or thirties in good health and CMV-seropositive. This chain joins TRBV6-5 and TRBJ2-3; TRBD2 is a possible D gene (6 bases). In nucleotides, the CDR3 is TGTGCCAGCAGTGGGACCTCCGGGGGAGATACGCAGTATTTT. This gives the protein CASSGTSGGDTQYF.